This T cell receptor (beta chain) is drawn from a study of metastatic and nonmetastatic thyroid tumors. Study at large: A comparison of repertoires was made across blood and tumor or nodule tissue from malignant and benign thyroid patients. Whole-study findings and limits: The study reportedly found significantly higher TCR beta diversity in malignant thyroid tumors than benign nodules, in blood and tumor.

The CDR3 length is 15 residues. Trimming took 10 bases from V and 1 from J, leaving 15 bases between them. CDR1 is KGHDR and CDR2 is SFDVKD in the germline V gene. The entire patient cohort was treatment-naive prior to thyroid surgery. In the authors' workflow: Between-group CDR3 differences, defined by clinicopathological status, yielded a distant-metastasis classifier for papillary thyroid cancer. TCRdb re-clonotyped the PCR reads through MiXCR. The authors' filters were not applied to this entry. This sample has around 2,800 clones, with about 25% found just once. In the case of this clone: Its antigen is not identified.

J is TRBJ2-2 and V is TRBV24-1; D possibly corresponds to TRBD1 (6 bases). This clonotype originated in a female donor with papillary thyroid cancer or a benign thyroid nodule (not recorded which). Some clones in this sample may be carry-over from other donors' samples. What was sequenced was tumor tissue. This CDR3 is CATEGQRMNTGELFF. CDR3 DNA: TGTGCCACAGAGGGACAACGAATGAACACCGGGGAGCTGTTTTTT.